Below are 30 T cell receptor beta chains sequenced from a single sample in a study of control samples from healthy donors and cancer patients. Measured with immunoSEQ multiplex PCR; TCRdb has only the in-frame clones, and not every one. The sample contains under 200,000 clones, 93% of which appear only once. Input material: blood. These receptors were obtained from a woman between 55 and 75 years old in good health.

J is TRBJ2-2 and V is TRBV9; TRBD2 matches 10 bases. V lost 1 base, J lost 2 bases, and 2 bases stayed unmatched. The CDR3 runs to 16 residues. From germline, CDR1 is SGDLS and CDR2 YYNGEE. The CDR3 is CASSVSSGGNTGELFF. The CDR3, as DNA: TGTGCCAGCAGCGTATCTAGCGGGGGAAACACCGGGGAGCTGTTTTTT. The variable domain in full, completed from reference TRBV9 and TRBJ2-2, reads DSGVTQTPKHLITATGQRVTLRCSPRSGDLSVYWYQQSLDQGLQFLIQYYNGEERAKGNILERFSAQQFPDLHSELNLSSLELGDSALYFCASSVSSGGNTGELFFGEGSRLTVL.

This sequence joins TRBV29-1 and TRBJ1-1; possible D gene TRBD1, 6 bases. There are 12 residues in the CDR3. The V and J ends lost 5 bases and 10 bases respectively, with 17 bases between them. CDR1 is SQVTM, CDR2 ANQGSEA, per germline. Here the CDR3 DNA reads TGCAGCGTTCGGATACAGGGTTGGGGAGCTTTCTTT. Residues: CSVRIQGWGAFF.

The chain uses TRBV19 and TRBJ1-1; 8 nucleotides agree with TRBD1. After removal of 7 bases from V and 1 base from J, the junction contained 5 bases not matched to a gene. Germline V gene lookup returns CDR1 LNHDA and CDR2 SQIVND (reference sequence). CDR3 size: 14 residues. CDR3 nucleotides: TGTGCCAGTATGACAGGGGCATCGAACACTGAAGCTTTCTTT. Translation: CASMTGASNTEAFF.

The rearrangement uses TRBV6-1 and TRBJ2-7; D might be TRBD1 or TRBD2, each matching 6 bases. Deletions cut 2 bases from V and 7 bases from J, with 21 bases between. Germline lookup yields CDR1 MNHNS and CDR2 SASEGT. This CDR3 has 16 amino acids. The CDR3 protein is CASSEKYRGEAREQYF. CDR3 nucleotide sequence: TGTGCCAGCAGTGAAAAATATAGGGGGGAGGCGCGGGAGCAGTACTTC.

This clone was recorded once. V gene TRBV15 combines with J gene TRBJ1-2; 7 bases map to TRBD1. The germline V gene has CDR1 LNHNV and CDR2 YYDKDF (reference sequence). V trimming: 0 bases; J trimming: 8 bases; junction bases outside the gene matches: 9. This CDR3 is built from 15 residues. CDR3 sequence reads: CATSRDRGRESGYTF. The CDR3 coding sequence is TGTGCCACCAGCAGAGATAGGGGGCGGGAGTCCGGCTACACCTTC.

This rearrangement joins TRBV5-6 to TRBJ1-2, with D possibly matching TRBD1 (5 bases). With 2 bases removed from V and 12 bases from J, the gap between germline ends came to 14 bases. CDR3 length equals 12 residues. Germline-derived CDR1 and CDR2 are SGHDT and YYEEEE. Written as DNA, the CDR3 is TGTGCCAGCAGCTTTGACAGCGAGGCCGACACCTTC. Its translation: CASSFDSEADTF.

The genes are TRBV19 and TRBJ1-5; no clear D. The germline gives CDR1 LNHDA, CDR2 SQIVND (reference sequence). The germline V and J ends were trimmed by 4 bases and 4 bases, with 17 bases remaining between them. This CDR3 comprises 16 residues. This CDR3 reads CASSTVGGSGNQPQHF. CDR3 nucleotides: TGTGCCAGTAGTACGGTTGGAGGGAGTGGGAATCAGCCCCAGCATTTT.

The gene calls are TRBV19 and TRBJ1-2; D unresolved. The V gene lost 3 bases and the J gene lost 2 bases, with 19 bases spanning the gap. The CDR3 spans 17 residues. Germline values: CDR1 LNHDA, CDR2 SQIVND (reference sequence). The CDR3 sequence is CASSIFSIGQANYGYTF. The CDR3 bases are TGTGCCAGTAGTATTTTCTCAATCGGGCAGGCGAACTATGGCTACACCTTC.

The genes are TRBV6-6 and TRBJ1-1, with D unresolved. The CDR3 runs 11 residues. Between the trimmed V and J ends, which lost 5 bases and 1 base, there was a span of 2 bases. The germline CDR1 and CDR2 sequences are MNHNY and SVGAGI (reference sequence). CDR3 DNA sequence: TGTGCCAGCAGTACGAACACTGAAGCTTTCTTT. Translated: CASSTNTEAFF.

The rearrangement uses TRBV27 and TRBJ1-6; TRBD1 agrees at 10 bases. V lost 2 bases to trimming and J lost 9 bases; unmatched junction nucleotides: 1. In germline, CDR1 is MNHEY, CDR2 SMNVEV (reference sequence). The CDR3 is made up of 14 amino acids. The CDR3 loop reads CASSLGTGASPLHF. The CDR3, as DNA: TGTGCCAGCAGTTTAGGGACAGGGGCTTCACCCCTCCACTTT.

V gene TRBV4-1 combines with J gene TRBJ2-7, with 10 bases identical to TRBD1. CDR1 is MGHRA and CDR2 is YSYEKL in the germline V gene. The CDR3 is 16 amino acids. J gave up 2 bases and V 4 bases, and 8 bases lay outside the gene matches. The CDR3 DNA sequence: TGCGCCAGCAGCCGGAGCGCCGGGACAGGGGCCTACGAGCAGTACTTC. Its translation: CASSRSAGTGAYEQYF.

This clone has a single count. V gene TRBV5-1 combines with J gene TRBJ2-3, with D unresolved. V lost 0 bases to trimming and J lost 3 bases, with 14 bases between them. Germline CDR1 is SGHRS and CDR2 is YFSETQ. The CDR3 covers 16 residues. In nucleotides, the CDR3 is TGCGCCAGCAGCTTGGAGGCGAGTCCGGTAACAGATACGCAGTATTTT. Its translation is CASSLEASPVTDTQYF. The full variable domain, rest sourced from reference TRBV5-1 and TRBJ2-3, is KAGVTQTPRYLIKTRGQQVTLSCSPISGHRSVSWYQQTPGQGLQFLFEYFSETQRNKGNFPGRFSGRQFSNSRSEMNVSTLELGDSALYLCASSLEASPVTDTQYFGPGTRLTVL.

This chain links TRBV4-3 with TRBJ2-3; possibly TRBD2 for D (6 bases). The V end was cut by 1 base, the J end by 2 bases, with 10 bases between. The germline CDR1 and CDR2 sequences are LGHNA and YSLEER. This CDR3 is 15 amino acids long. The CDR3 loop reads CASSQVWGDTDTQYF. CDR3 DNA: TGCGCCAGCAGCCAAGTCTGGGGGGACACAGATACGCAGTATTTT.

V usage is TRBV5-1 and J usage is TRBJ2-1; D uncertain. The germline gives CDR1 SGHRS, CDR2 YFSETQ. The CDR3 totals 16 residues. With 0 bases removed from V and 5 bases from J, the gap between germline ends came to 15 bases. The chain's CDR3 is CASSLAVNWDNNEQFF. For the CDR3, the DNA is TGCGCCAGCAGCTTGGCCGTCAACTGGGATAACAATGAGCAGTTCTTC.

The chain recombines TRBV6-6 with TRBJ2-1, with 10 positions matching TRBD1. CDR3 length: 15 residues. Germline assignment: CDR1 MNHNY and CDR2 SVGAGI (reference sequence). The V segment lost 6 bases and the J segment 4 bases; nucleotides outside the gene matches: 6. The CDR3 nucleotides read TGTGCCAGCAGATCCGGGACAGGGGTTTACAATGAGCAGTTCTTC. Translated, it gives CASRSGTGVYNEQFF.

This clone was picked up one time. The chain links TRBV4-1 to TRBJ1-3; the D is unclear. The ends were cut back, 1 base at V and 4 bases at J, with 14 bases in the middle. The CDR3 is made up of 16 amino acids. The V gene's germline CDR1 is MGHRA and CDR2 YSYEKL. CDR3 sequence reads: CASSQAHVTGGNTIYF. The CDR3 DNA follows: TGCGCCAGCAGCCAAGCCCACGTGACGGGAGGAAACACCATATATTTT.

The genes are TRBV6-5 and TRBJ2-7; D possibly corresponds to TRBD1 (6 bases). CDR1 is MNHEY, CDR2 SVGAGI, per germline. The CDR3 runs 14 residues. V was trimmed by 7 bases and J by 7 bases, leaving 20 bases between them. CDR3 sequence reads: CASIQGLPKGEQYF. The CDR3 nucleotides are TGTGCCAGCATACAGGGTTTACCTAAGGGGGAGCAGTACTTC.

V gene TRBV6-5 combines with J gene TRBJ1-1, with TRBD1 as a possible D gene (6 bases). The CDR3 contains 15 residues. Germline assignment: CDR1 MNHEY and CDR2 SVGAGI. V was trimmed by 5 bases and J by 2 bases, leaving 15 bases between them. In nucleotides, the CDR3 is TGTGCCAGCAGTACAACAGGGACTAGAAACACTGAAGCTTTCTTT. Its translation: CASSTTGTRNTEAFF.

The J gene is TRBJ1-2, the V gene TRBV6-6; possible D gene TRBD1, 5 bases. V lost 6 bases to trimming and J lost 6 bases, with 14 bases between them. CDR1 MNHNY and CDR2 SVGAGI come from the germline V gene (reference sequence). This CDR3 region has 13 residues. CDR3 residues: CASSPSGLDGYTF. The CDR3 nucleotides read TGTGCCAGCAGCCCCTCGGGGCTGGATGGCTACACCTTC.

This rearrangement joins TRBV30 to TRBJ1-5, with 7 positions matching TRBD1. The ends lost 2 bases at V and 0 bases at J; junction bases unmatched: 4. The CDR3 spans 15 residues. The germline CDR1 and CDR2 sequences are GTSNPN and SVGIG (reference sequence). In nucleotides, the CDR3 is TGTGCCTGGAGTTCACAGGGGTATAGCAATCAGCCCCAGCATTTT. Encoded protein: CAWSSQGYSNQPQHF.

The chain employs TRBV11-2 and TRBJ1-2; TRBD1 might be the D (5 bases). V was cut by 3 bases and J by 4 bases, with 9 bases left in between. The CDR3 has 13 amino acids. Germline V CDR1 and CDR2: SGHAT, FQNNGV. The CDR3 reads CASSFGGAYGYTF. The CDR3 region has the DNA TGTGCCAGCAGCTTCGGGGGAGCCTATGGCTACACCTTC.

CDR3 bases: TGCGCCAGCGGGCTCAGTAGGGGATCTTACAATGAGCAGTTCTTC. Translation gives CASGLSRGSYNEQFF. This rearrangement joins TRBV5-1 to TRBJ2-1; possible D gene TRBD1, 5 bases. V was clipped by 7 bases and J by 4 bases, with 18 bases between them. Germline values: CDR1 SGHRS, CDR2 YFSETQ. The CDR3 is made up of 15 amino acids. Together with reference TRBV5-1 and TRBJ2-1, the CDR3 gives the full variable domain: KAGVTQTPRYLIKTRGQQVTLSCSPISGHRSVSWYQQTPGQGLQFLFEYFSETQRNKGNFPGRFSGRQFSNSRSEMNVSTLELGDSALYLCASGLSRGSYNEQFFGPGTRLTVL.

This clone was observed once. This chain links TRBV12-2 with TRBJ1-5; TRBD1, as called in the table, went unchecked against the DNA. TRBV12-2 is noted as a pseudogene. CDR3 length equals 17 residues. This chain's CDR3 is CASRLEALGQLNQPQHF. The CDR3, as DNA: TGTGCAAGTCGCTTAGAGGCTTTGGGACAGCTAAATCAGCCCCAGCATTTT.

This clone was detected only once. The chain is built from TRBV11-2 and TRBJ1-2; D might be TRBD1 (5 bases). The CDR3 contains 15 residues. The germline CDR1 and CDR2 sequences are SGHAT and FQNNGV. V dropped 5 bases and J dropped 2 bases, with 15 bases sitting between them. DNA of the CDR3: TGTGCCAGCAGCCGTGACAGTTCCCGAAACTATGGCTACACCTTC. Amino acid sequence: CASSRDSSRNYGYTF.

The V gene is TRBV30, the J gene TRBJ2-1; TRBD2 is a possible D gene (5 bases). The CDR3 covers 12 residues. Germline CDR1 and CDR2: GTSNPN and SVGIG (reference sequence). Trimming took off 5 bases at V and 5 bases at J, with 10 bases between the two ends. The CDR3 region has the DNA TGTGCCTGGTCCACGACTAACAATGAGCAGTTCTTC. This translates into CAWSTTNNEQFF.

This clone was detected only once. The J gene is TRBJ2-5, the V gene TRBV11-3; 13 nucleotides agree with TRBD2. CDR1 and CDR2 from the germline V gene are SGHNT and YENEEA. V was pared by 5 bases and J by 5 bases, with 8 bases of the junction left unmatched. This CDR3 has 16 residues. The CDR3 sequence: CASSPGTTSGGETQYF. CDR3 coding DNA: TGTGCCAGCAGCCCCGGAACGACTAGCGGGGGGGAGACCCAGTACTTC.

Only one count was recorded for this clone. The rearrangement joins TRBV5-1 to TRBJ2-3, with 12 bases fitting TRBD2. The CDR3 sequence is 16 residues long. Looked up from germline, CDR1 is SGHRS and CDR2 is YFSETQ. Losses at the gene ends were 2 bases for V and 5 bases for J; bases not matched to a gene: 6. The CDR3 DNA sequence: TGCGCCAGCAGCTTCCTAGCGGGGGGGGTTCAAGATACGCAGTATTTT. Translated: CASSFLAGGVQDTQYF.

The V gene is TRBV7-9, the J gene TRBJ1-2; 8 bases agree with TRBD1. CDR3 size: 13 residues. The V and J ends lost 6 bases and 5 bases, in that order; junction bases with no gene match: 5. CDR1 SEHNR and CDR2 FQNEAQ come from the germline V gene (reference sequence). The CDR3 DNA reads TGTGCCAGCAGGCCGGGACAGGAGTATGGCTACACCTTC. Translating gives CASRPGQEYGYTF. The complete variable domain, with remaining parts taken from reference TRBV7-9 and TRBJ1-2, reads DTGVSQNPRHKITKRGQNVTFRCDPISEHNRLYWYRQTLGQGPEFLTYFQNEAQLEKSRLLSDRFSAERPKGSFSTLEIQRTEQGDSAMYLCASRPGQEYGYTFGSGTRLTVV.

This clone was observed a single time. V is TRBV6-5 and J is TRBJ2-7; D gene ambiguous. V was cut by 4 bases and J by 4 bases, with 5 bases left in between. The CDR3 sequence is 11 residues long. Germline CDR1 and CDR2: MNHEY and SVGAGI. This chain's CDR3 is CASSLIYEQYF. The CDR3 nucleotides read TGTGCCAGCAGTTTAATTTACGAGCAGTACTTC.

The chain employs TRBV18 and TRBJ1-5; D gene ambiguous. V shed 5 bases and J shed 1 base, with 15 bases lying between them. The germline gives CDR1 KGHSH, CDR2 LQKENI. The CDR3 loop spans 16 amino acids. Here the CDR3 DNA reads TGTGCCAGCTCAAGTATCGAGAATCAAAGCAATCAGCCCCAGCATTTT. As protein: CASSSIENQSNQPQHF.